The clone carrying this T cell receptor beta chain has at least ten counts. Its specificity is unknown. Sequencing involved patients with CD8+CD57+ cell expansion previously shown by flow cytometry. The study sampled blood from patients who had received no therapy. These data belong to a study of CD8+CD57+ T cells in acquired aplastic anemia. Overall study: Quantities of DNA derived from sorted CD4+ and CD8+ cells averaged 3.2 ug. Study findings and constraints: Patients and controls shared roughly 28 CD8+ CDR3 sequences, which appeared highly expressed in patients and within their immunodominant clones.

According to the study, genomic DNA was the template for TCR beta VDJ and CDR3 profiling. Each CDR3 protein gets one entry after TCRdb re-called the reads with MiXCR. The sample yields around 500,000 distinct CDR3 sequences, around a third seen once. V dropped 4 bases and J dropped 4; count of bases not matched to a gene: 2. CDR1 is SNHLY, CDR2 FYNNEI, per germline. This CDR3 is built from 14 residues. This sequence joins TRBV2 and TRBJ2-3; 10 bases agree with TRBD1. The sequencing sample was made of sorted CD4+, CD8+, or CD8+CD57+ T cells (not recorded which) from PBMCs. This clonotype originated in a human donor with aplastic anemia. The CDR3 loop is CASSGQGAPDTQYF. CDR3 DNA: TGTGCCAGCAGTGGACAGGGGGCCCCAGATACGCAGTATTTT.